The clone carrying this T cell receptor beta chain turned up a few times. MiXCR, applied by TCRdb to the reads, yields one record per CDR3 protein. The table lists approximately 240,000 distinct CDR3 sequences, approximately 13% of them singletons. This record comes from a study of T cell repertoires in cytomegalovirus infection. This CDR3 has 15 amino acids. J was trimmed by 0 bases and V by 3 bases; bases with no gene match: 5. Germline V CDR1 and CDR2: SQVTM, ANQGSEA. The chain links TRBV29-1 to TRBJ1-3; 7 nucleotides align to TRBD1. The sequence derives from a human donor in good health (CMV status not recorded). Some clones in this sample may be carry-over from other donors' samples. Specimen: PBMCs. The CDR3 sequence is CSVEDRTYSGNTIYF. As DNA, the CDR3 is TGCAGCGTTGAGGACAGGACATACTCTGGAAACACCATATATTTT.